This T cell receptor beta chain derives from a study of blood T cell repertoires in COVID-19. Turning to the study itself: Recovered status in Cohort 3 required two negative PCRs, clearance, or symptom resolution.

In the original processing: Amplified reference gene primers provided the basis for estimating nucleated cell counts. Sequencing used immunoSEQ multiplex PCR; TCRdb keeps in-frame clones, though not all of them. Clone size and the V and J calls come from that table; the DNA yielded D and trimming. The repertoire holds about 210,000 clones, with about nine tenths as singletons. The sequenced material came from PBMCs or T cells enriched from blood (not recorded which). The origin of this receptor is a man in his thirties or forties in a cohort exposed to, infected with or recovered from COVID-19 (not recorded which).

CDR3 bases: TGTGCCAGCAGCCGAGACTACGATGGCTACACCTTC. Its protein is CASSRDYDGYTF. This chain uses TRBV7-2 with TRBJ1-2, with no clear D. CDR3 length: 12 residues. Germline CDR1 is SGHTA and CDR2 is FQGNSA. The ends were cut back, 5 bases at V and 6 bases at J, with 10 bases in the middle.